The 10 T cell receptor beta chains below come from one sample, sequenced in a study of cytomegalovirus exposure and HLA in healthy donors. PCR involved 60 Vbeta and 13 Jbeta primers. Generated by immunoSEQ multiplex PCR, the TCRdb table keeps only in-frame clones and is missing some. This sample carries about 85,000 clones, 67% of them seen once, and the ten largest clones take 2.1%. The specimen was PBMCs. Receptor source: a man aged 25 to 45 in good health and CMV-seronegative.

V gene TRBV27 combines with J gene TRBJ1-6, with D perhaps matching TRBD1 (5 bases). Germline assignment: CDR1 MNHEY and CDR2 SMNVEV (reference sequence). The CDR3 covers 13 residues. Trimming left V 2 bases short and J 17 bases short, with 16 bases between. Here the CDR3 reads CASSLRGGIAFHF. The CDR3 DNA sequence: TGTGCCAGCAGTTTAAGGGGTGGGATCGCCTTCCACTTT.

This chain joins TRBV7-2 and TRBJ2-7; D possibly corresponds to TRBD2 (5 bases). V dropped 2 bases and J dropped 3 bases, with 14 bases sitting between them. CDR3 size: 15 residues. CDR1 is SGHTA, CDR2 FQGNSA, per germline. The CDR3 nucleotides are TGTGCCAGCAGCTTATTCGGCGGGTTCGTCTACGAGCAGTACTTC. Translation gives CASSLFGGFVYEQYF.

On this clone itself: Relative to the germline gene, one junction end is altered; a read error may explain this. This chain uses TRBV7-9 with TRBJ1-1; tentative D call: TRBD1 (5 bases). The germline gives CDR1 SEHNR, CDR2 FQNEAQ (reference sequence). The length of the CDR3 is 15 residues. CDR3 protein: CSSSDLAGGNTEAFF. CDR3 DNA sequence: TGTTCCAGCAGCGACCTAGCGGGGGGAAACACTGAAGCTTTCTTT.

This rearrangement joins TRBV15 to TRBJ1-5, with a possible D match to TRBD1 (6 bases). Germline-derived CDR1 and CDR2 are LNHNV and YYDKDF (reference sequence). The CDR3 contains 19 residues. Trimming pared 1 base from V and 1 base from J, leaving 20 bases between. This chain's CDR3 is CATSRGSGGTQRSNQPQHF. For the CDR3, the DNA is TGTGCCACCAGCAGAGGTTCGGGGGGCACTCAACGAAGCAATCAGCCCCAGCATTTT.

The genes are TRBV7-3 and TRBJ1-1; TRBD1 might be the D (6 bases). V dropped 4 bases and J dropped 9 bases, with 15 bases sitting between them. CDR1 is SGHTA, CDR2 FQGTGA, per germline. The CDR3 has 13 residues. The CDR3 reads CASSSQKTGKAFF. In DNA form, the CDR3 reads TGTGCCAGCAGCTCTCAAAAAACAGGGAAAGCTTTCTTT.

This clone was found a few times. This chain joins TRBV14 and TRBJ1-4, with 9 bases fitting TRBD1. The CDR3 is 15 residues long. Germline CDR1 is SGHDN and CDR2 is FVKESK. V was clipped by 3 bases and J by 7 bases; unmatched bases: 6. The CDR3 DNA is TGTGCCAGCAGCCACTCCGGGACAGGGCCTGAAAAACTGTTTTTT. It is translated as CASSHSGTGPEKLFF.

V and J are TRBV6-6 and TRBJ1-6; no clear D. V was shortened by 0 bases and J by 6 bases, with 3 bases between the two germline ends. Germline-derived CDR1 and CDR2 are MNHNY and SVGAGI (reference sequence). The CDR3 sequence is 13 residues long. CDR3 DNA sequence: TGTGCCAGCAGTTACTCCGGTAATTCACCCCTCCACTTT. It encodes CASSYSGNSPLHF.

The gene calls are TRBV9 and TRBJ1-1; the D gene is possibly TRBD1 (6 bases). V gave up 3 bases and J gave up 4 bases, with 16 bases separating them. Looked up from germline, CDR1 is SGDLS and CDR2 is YYNGEE. The CDR3 totals 15 residues. Here the CDR3 reads CASSAQAGAGTEAFF. Written as DNA, the CDR3 is TGTGCCAGCAGCGCCCAGGCAGGGGCGGGCACTGAAGCTTTCTTT.

The chain links TRBV7-2 to TRBJ1-1; D is ambiguous. The V gene lost 2 bases and the J gene lost 4 bases, with 14 bases spanning the gap. CDR3 length: 15 residues. Germline CDR1 and CDR2: SGHTA and FQGNSA. CDR3 in amino acids: CASSLHPGSSTEAFF. As DNA, the CDR3 is TGTGCCAGCAGCTTACATCCGGGTTCCAGCACTGAAGCTTTCTTT.

The V call is TRBV5-1, the J call TRBJ1-1, with D tentatively TRBD1 (6 bases). V lost 2 bases and J lost 7, with 9 bases in between. There are 12 residues in the CDR3. CDR1 and CDR2 from the germline V gene are SGHRS and YFSETQ. In DNA, the CDR3 is TGCGCCAGCAGCTTCACAGGGTTTGAAGCTTTCTTT. Its translation: CASSFTGFEAFF. Full variable domain (remainder filled in from reference TRBV5-1 and TRBJ1-1): KAGVTQTPRYLIKTRGQQVTLSCSPISGHRSVSWYQQTPGQGLQFLFEYFSETQRNKGNFPGRFSGRQFSNSRSEMNVSTLELGDSALYLCASSFTGFEAFFGQGTRLTVV.